The entry that follows covers one T cell receptor beta chain sequence. The antigen it recognizes is unknown. Per-nucleotide qualities are absent, and no much larger clonotype sits a single base away. This specimen comes from a study of T cell responses to AZD1222 COVID-19 vaccine (dated by TCRdb to the early 2020s). Regarding the complete study: TCR sequencing covered 233 trial participants: 207 given two doses of AZD1222 and 26 given two doses of MenACWY control vaccine. Trial participants were enrolled by age into subgroups of 18-55, 56-69 and 70-plus years, and around 140, 26 and 57 TCR-sequenced participants, respectively, were included in these subgroups.

The time point label on this specimen signifies: about 28 days (+/-7) after the second vaccine dose. Because spike-specific TCR depth and breadth did not differ between the two schedules, AZD1222 recipients who got a second dose at roughly 4 weeks were pooled with those who got a second dose at roughly 12 weeks. The vaccinee samples were drawn from two UK trials, COV001 and COV002, one of which was a single-blind randomized controlled phase 2/3 trial testing AZD1222 (ChAdOx1 nCoV-19) in healthy adults. For TCRbeta chain sequencing, PBMC samples from trial participants were taken at day 0 and at day 28 after the second dose. Study-wide conclusions, independent of this receptor: No day 14 peak-response samples were available, so repertoires were characterized only after the peak T cell response. The whole spike protein was spanned by vaccine-associated CD4 TCRs, and dominant responses were seen in regions 160-218 and 743-854. The 56-69-year group was small, and its depth increase did not reach significance, likely because of low power. Reportedly, almost half of the unique spike-specific TCRs recognized epitopes lying outside the regions that are mutated in the B.1.351 and B.1.1.7 variants. After two AZD1222 doses, both the breadth and the depth of spike-specific TCRs were significantly higher than at day 0 and than in MenACWY recipients. Most participants were white British and females outnumbered males, and the authors suggested that clonal diversity may have been underestimated. Conclusions about previously exposed vaccinees were limited because only six AZD1222 recipients were SARS-CoV-2 seropositive at baseline.

The CDR3 regions of human TCRbeta chains were analyzed by immunosequencing. Turning to the authors' computational methods: Repertoire TCRs were matched against a reference library of SARS-CoV-2-specific TCRs generated with the MIRA antigen-specificity platform. Breadth was defined as the fraction of unique TCRs that were SARS-CoV-2-associated, and depth was defined as the fraction of total T cells that were SARS-CoV-2-associated. Each spike-specific TCR was assigned to its reactive spike region and to a CD4 or CD8 class using the MIRA data. Log10-transformed breadth and depth values were compared by one-way ANOVA with Sidak's multiple comparisons tests. TCRdb carries this immuneACCESS record with in-frame sequences only. Its versions omit some clonotypes, under half of them owing to an unresolved V gene in the studies checked, with the rest unexplained. V and J calls and clone size come straight from that table; D and trimming were deduced from the DNA. The sample records roughly 150,000 clones, roughly 93% of which are singletons. The ten largest clones add up to about a tenth of the sample.

The origin of this receptor is an adult who received the AZD1222 COVID-19 vaccine. Sequencing used peripheral blood, obtained 28 days after the second AZD1222 dose.

The nucleotide sequence is given as TGTGCCAGCAGCGGAGGGGGATACGGAAACACCATATATTTT. It encodes CASSGGGYGNTIYF. The sequence joins TRBV4-2 to TRBJ1-3; 6 matching bases give a weak D call of TRBD1. CDR1 LGHNA and CDR2 YNFKEQ were looked up in the germline V gene. The CDR3 numbers 14 residues from cysteine through phenylalanine. The entry retains the CDR3 DNA only, 42 bases that are in frame from base 1. Trimming at the junction amounts to 5 bases on V and 4 bases on J, and the germline ends lie 12 bases apart.